This T cell receptor (beta chain) was captured in a study of beta chain features in type 1 diabetes. The study, taken as a whole, reports: All four CD4+ subsets from Type 1 diabetes patients carried moderately but significantly shorter TCRB CDR3s.

All of the isolated RNA was reverse transcribed, so expressed TCRB transcripts were sequenced. The study sequenced naive, central memory and regulatory T cell samples to an average of around 3.5 million reads. The method was immunoSEQ multiplex PCR; TCRdb's version includes in-frame clones alone and lacks a portion of them. Altogether about 120,000 clones are present, about 17% being singletons, with the ten largest covering under 2.5%. Sorted CD4+ subsets: naive, central memory, regulatory, stem cell-like memory (CD45RO/CCR7/CD25/CD127/CD95/CD27 panel). This CDR3 is built from 13 residues. CDR1 and CDR2 from the germline V gene are SGHVS and FQNEAQ. V shed 5 bases and J shed 2 bases, with 9 bases lying between them. Comments on this clone: Its target is not known.

Sequenced material: central memory CD4+ T cells from blood. The gene calls are TRBV7-8 and TRBJ1-2; D not resolved. The clonotype originates from a man aged 25 to 45 with type 1 diabetes. CDR3 sequence: CASSPSVNYGYTF. Here the CDR3 DNA reads TGTGCCAGCAGCCCCTCCGTGAACTATGGCTACACCTTC.